The present TCR beta chain was sequenced within a study of cytomegalovirus exposure and HLA in healthy donors. Study-wide findings and caveats: In a later analysis, at a false discovery rate of 0.05, 17,000 or so TCR beta sequences were associated with HLA alleles. There was a cluster of highly shared sequence variants that was likely a sequencing artifact.

Germline assignment: CDR1 SGHTA and CDR2 FQGTGA. The length of the CDR3 is 13 residues. Trimming removed 2 bases from V and 1 base from J, with 5 bases in between. The PCR ran on 60 Vbeta and 13 Jbeta primers. Assay: immunoSEQ multiplex PCR; the TCRdb copy retains only in-frame clones and omits some. The sample lists tens of thousands of clones, around 80% seen once, with roughly 3% in the top ten. Points on this clone: The antigen is unknown.

The rearrangement joins TRBV7-3 to TRBJ1-1; no clear D. Sequenced sample: PBMCs. The clonotype originates from a woman younger than 45 in good health and CMV-seronegative. The CDR3 DNA follows: TGTGCCAGCAGCTTACAGGAGAACACTGAAGCTTTCTTT. It specifies CASSLQENTEAFF.